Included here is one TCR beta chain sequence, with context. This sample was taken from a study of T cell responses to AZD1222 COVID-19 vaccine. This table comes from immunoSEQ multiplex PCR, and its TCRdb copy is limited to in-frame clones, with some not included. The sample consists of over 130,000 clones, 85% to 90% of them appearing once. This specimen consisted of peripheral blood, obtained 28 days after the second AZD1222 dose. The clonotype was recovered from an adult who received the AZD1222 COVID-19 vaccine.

CDR3 sequence (DNA): TGTGCCAGCAGTCGAGGATCCGGGACAGGGGGCTCCTACGAGCAGTACTTC. Its protein product is CASSRGSGTGGSYEQYF. The chain couples TRBV3-1 (or the pseudogene TRBV3-2) to TRBJ2-7, with 11 positions matching TRBD1. Germline CDR1 LGHDT, CDR2 YNNKEL (reference sequence). V was clipped by 6 bases and J by 0 bases; unmatched bases: 10. CDR3 length: 17 amino acids.